A single sample is the source of the 32 T cell receptor beta chains below, sequenced in a study of molecular identifiers for immune sequencing clone quantification (dated by TCRdb to 2017 to 2018). Libraries were built with PCR. Reads for this sample came from an Illumina HiSeq 4000. The public reads were reanalyzed by TCRdb: fastp trimming at Q25, MiXCR alignment, in-frame beta chains only. Rows merge per CDR3 protein into single entries with the most common DNA and genes. For this sample the table gives 300,000 to 400,000 distinct CDR3 sequences, of which 20% to 25% were detected only once. The top ten hold 0.81% of the sample. The sample was naive CD8+ T cells from blood, with Jurkat cell RNA spiked in. Sample cell subset or site, as interpreted from the label and publication: FACS-sorted CD8+CD4-CCR7+CD45RA+ naive T cells. The receptors originated from a human donor in good health. Some libraries in this study had Jurkat cell RNA spiked in.

This clonotype has a count of ten or more. The chain combines TRBV7-2 with TRBJ1-1, with 8 bases fitting TRBD1. Per the germline V gene, CDR1 is SGHTA and CDR2 is FQGNSA. The CDR3 sequence is 14 residues long. The J segment lost 3 bases and the V segment lost 4 bases, leaving 4 bases of the junction unmatched. The CDR3 loop is CASSSGQGYTEAFF. The CDR3 nucleotides are TGTGCCAGCAGCTCCGGACAGGGATACACTGAAGCTTTCTTT.

As regards this clonotype: This may be a read error: a much more frequent sequence differs by one nucleotide. The V gene is TRBV3-2, the J gene TRBJ2-1; the D segment call TRBD2 is taken from the table without a DNA check. TRBV3-2 is tagged as a pseudogene. The CDR3 contains 13 residues. The CDR3 loop reads CASRPTSVSEQFF. CDR3 nucleotide sequence: TGTGCCAGCAGACCGACTAGCGTCAGTGAGCAGTTCTTC.

This rearrangement joins TRBV6-1 to TRBJ1-2; D possibly corresponds to TRBD1 (6 bases). The CDR3 spans 16 residues. Trimming took off 3 bases at V and 9 bases at J, with 23 bases between the two ends. Germline CDR1 and CDR2: MNHNS and SASEGT. The CDR3 loop reads CASSDGPRDIRLSYTF. In DNA form, the CDR3 reads TGTGCCAGCAGTGACGGCCCCAGGGACATCCGGTTGAGCTACACCTTC.

As regards this clonotype: Being one base from a much bigger clone, this may be a read error. J is TRBJ2-6 and V is TRBV7-2; D remains ambiguous. The CDR3 is made up of 14 amino acids. Germline values: CDR1 SGHTA, CDR2 FQGNSA. V lost 7 bases and J 2 bases, leaving 9 bases between the germline ends. CDR3: CTSKDFTGANVLTF. In nucleotides, the CDR3 is TGTACCAGCAAAGACTTTACTGGGGCCAACGTCCTGACTTTC.

This clonotype was observed many times. The chain couples TRBV29-1 to TRBJ2-5; 9 bases fit TRBD1. The CDR3 extends over 13 amino acids. Germline V CDR1 and CDR2: SQVTM, ANQGSEA. With V trimmed by 6 bases and J by 4 bases, 6 bases remained unmatched. CDR3 region: CSVTTGGVETQYF. The CDR3 region has the DNA TGCAGCGTCACAACAGGGGGCGTAGAGACCCAGTACTTC.

V and J are TRBV6-1 and TRBJ2-7; D may correspond to TRBD1 or TRBD2 (7 bases each). The CDR3 is made up of 14 amino acids. The V gene lost 3 bases and the J gene lost 1 base, with 10 bases spanning the gap. From germline, CDR1 is MNHNS and CDR2 SASEGT. CDR3 amino acids: CASSDRGGSYEQYF. The DNA of the CDR3 is TGTGCCAGCAGTGACAGGGGGGGTTCCTACGAGCAGTACTTC.

This clonotype was recorded at least ten times. The chain combines TRBV28 with TRBJ2-7, with a possible D match to TRBD1 (6 bases). CDR1 and CDR2 (germline): MDHEN, SYDVKM. This CDR3 is built from 11 residues. The V gene lost 8 bases and the J gene lost 3 bases, with 8 bases spanning the gap. CDR3 amino acids: CASGQYYEQYF. CDR3 coding DNA: TGTGCCAGCGGACAGTACTACGAGCAGTACTTC.

The sample holds many counts of this clonotype. The chain is built from TRBV7-9 and TRBJ1-1; 12 nucleotides match TRBD1. CDR1 is SEHNR, CDR2 FQNEAQ, per germline (reference sequence). The CDR3 runs to 17 residues. V lost 2 bases, J lost 1 base, and 5 bases stayed unmatched. The CDR3 loop is CASSLWDRGRENTEAFF. The DNA for the CDR3 is TGTGCCAGCAGCTTATGGGACAGGGGGCGCGAGAACACTGAAGCTTTCTTT. The full variable domain, its missing parts supplied by reference TRBV7-9 and TRBJ1-1, is DTGVSQNPRHKITKRGQNVTFRCDPISEHNRLYWYRQTLGQGPEFLTYFQNEAQLEKSRLLSDRFSAERPKGSFSTLEIQRTEQGDSAMYLCASSLWDRGRENTEAFFGQGTRLTVV.

This clonotype turned up a few times. At one boundary the junction diverges from the germline segment, which might be a read error. The chain employs TRBV6-5 and TRBJ2-5, with TRBD1 matching 8 bases. The CDR3 sequence is 16 residues long. Germline values: CDR1 MNHEY, CDR2 SVGAGI. The DNA for the CDR3 is TGTGCCAGCAGCCCAACTCCAGCCAGGGGGCGAGAGACCCAGCACTTC. Translation gives CASSPTPARGRETQHF.

Regarding this clonotype: Possible read error: a much larger clone is one base away. V is TRBV14 and J is TRBJ2-3; possibly TRBD2 for D (5 bases). The germline CDR1 and CDR2 sequences are SGHDN and FVKESK. This CDR3 region has 14 residues. CDR3 protein: CASSAPGLPDTRYF. CDR3 coding DNA: TGTGCCAGCAGCGCCCCGGGGTTGCCCGATACGCGGTATTTT.

This clonotype was counted ten times or more. The chain carries TRBV4-3 and TRBJ2-1; 7 bases line up with TRBD2. Germline V lookup: CDR1 LGHNA, CDR2 YSLEER. There are 17 residues in the CDR3. V gave up 1 base and J gave up 1 base; unmatched junction bases: 7. This CDR3 reads CASSQGSSRESYNEQFF. CDR3 DNA: TGCGCCAGCAGCCAAGGGTCCTCGCGGGAGTCCTACAATGAGCAGTTCTTC.

This clonotype has at least ten counts. J is TRBJ2-3 and V is TRBV4-3; TRBD2 agrees at 9 bases. In germline, CDR1 is LGHNA, CDR2 YSLEER. The length of the CDR3 is 16 residues. Trimming took 2 bases from V and 3 from J; bases not matched to a gene: 6. This CDR3 is CASSQTIAGATDTQYF. For the CDR3, the DNA is TGCGCCAGCAGCCAAACCATAGCGGGAGCTACAGATACGCAGTATTTT.

This clonotype was detected a few times. This chain connects TRBV7-3 to TRBJ1-1, with D unresolved. The V end lost 2 bases, the J end lost 4 bases, and 8 bases lay between the germline ends. The CDR3 length is 13 residues. CDR1 is SGHTA, CDR2 FQGTGA, per germline. CDR3: CASSLWLGTEAFF. In DNA form, the CDR3 reads TGTGCCAGCAGCTTATGGCTCGGCACTGAAGCTTTCTTT.

In regard to this clonotype: The conserved closing phenylalanine or tryptophan is absent in this CDR3, likely reflecting a read error. The chain uses TRBV7-9 and TRBJ1-5; 7 bases are shared with TRBD1. Germline lookup yields CDR1 SEHNR and CDR2 FQNEAQ (reference sequence). J was trimmed by 3 bases and V by 5 bases; bases with no gene match: 7. The CDR3 loop spans 15 amino acids. Here the CDR3 DNA reads TGTGCCAGCAGCCCACCCGGGACAGACAATCAGCCCCAGCATCTT. It codes for CASSPPGTDNQPQHL.

With regard to this clonotype: Being one base from a much bigger clone, this may be a read error. J is TRBJ2-7 and V is TRBV2; 8 positions agree with TRBD1. The CDR3 runs to 15 residues. Germline values: CDR1 SNHLY, CDR2 FYNNEI. With V trimmed by 6 bases and J by 9 bases, 16 bases remained unmatched. The CDR3 here is CASRDTGTGTLGQYF. CDR3 coding DNA: TGTGCCAGCAGAGATACCGGGACAGGTACCCTCGGGCAGTACTTC.

The chain's CDR3 is CASSEPRDRGRGEQFF. The CDR3 bases are TGTGCCAGTAGTGAACCCCGGGACAGGGGAAGAGGTGAGCAGTTCTTC. The chain combines TRBV19 with TRBJ2-1; TRBD1 aligns across 10 bases. CDR1 is LNHDA and CDR2 is SQIVND in the germline V gene (reference sequence). This CDR3 spans 16 amino acids. V was pared by 5 bases and J by 9 bases, with 13 bases of the junction left unmatched.

This clonotype was seen a few times. Written as DNA, the CDR3 is TGCGCCAGCAGCCAAGATCCATCGATCGCGACTAATGAAAAACTGTTTTTT. Protein: CASSQDPSIATNEKLFF. This chain links TRBV4-1 with TRBJ1-4; D remains unclear. Trimming removed 0 bases from V and 2 bases from J, with 13 bases in between. This CDR3 region has 17 residues. Germline V gene lookup returns CDR1 MGHRA and CDR2 YSYEKL.

The rearrangement links TRBV29-1 to TRBJ2-7; 9 nucleotides match TRBD2. The CDR3 extends over 13 amino acids. V lost 6 bases to trimming and J lost 3 bases; unmatched junction nucleotides: 6. CDR1 and CDR2 from the germline V gene are SQVTM and ANQGSEA. DNA of the CDR3: TGCAGCGTCCAACTAGCGGGTTTCTACGAGCAGTACTTC. Amino acids: CSVQLAGFYEQYF.

This clonotype has ten or more counts. V gene TRBV2 combines with J gene TRBJ1-5; D possibly corresponds to TRBD1 (5 bases). This CDR3 comprises 14 residues. V was pared by 8 bases and J by 6 bases, with 17 bases between. From germline, CDR1 is SNHLY and CDR2 FYNNEI. The CDR3: CASSPSRGFQPQHF. DNA for the CDR3: TGTGCCAGCTCTCCCTCTCGGGGGTTTCAGCCCCAGCATTTT.

The chain is built from TRBV27 and TRBJ2-3, with D maybe TRBD2 (6 bases). This CDR3 has 15 residues. The V end was cut by 4 bases, the J end by 4 bases, with 15 bases between. Per germline, CDR1 MNHEY and CDR2 SMNVEV (reference sequence). CDR3 nucleotides: TGTGCCAGCAGTTGGGGCCCCGGGAGCGCAGATACGCAGTATTTT. The encoded protein is CASSWGPGSADTQYF.

The chain uses TRBV6-2 or TRBV6-3 and TRBJ2-7, with 8 bases fitting TRBD1. The CDR3 consists of 16 residues. CDR1 MNHEY and CDR2 SVGEGT come from the germline V gene. Germline trimming cut 6 bases from V and 9 bases from J; bases unmatched to any gene: 19. In DNA form, the CDR3 reads TGTGCCAGCAGAACGCAGTCGGACAGGGTGGTCGACGGGCAGTACTTC. It codes for CASRTQSDRVVDGQYF.

For this clonotype: This may stem from a read error, because a much larger clone lies one nucleotide away. The rearrangement uses TRBV13 and TRBJ1-1, with 7 bases lining up with TRBD1. The germline V gene encodes CDR1 PRHDT and CDR2 FYEKMQ (reference sequence). The CDR3 runs 16 residues. CDR3 sequence reads: CASSPRQGPLNTEDFF. CDR3 coding DNA: TGTGCCAGCAGCCCTCGACAGGGACCATTGAACACTGAAGATTTCTTT.

This clonotype has a count of ten or more. The CDR3 sequence: CSVDRGEMKEAFF. The CDR3 DNA is TGCAGCGTTGACCGGGGGGAGATGAAAGAAGCTTTCTTT. The V gene is TRBV29-1, the J gene TRBJ1-1; TRBD1 might be the D (5 bases). The CDR3 loop spans 13 amino acids. Germline lookup yields CDR1 SQVTM and CDR2 ANQGSEA. V was pared by 3 bases and J by 8 bases, with 16 bases between.

This clonotype was found many times. This chain uses TRBV5-6 with TRBJ2-7; TRBD2 matches at 14 bases. The CDR3 contains 15 residues. V lost 3 bases, J lost 4 bases, and 3 bases stayed unmatched. CDR1 is SGHDT, CDR2 YYEEEE, per germline. CDR3 coding DNA: TGTGCCAGCAGCTCGGGACTAGCGGGAGTTTACGAGCAGTACTTC. Protein product: CASSSGLAGVYEQYF.

This clonotype was picked up a small number of times. The chain recombines TRBV11-2 with TRBJ2-1; no clear D. The length of the CDR3 is 13 residues. Trimming took off 7 bases at V and 6 bases at J, with 13 bases between the two ends. Germline lookup yields CDR1 SGHAT and CDR2 FQNNGV. CDR3 protein: CASTFAAPNEQFF. The DNA of the CDR3 is TGTGCCAGCACCTTCGCGGCCCCCAATGAGCAGTTCTTC.

This sequence joins TRBV6-5 and TRBJ2-2; D is unresolved. The V end was cut by 2 bases, the J end by 4 bases, with 5 bases between. The CDR3 has 13 amino acids. From germline, CDR1 is MNHEY and CDR2 SVGAGI. CDR3 residues: CASSYVSTGELFF. For the CDR3, the DNA is TGTGCCAGCAGTTACGTTTCCACCGGGGAGCTGTTTTTT.

Ten or more counts support this clonotype. The chain employs TRBV27 and TRBJ2-1; TRBD1 matches at 9 bases. V shed 4 bases, J shed 10 bases, and the junction held 8 bases outside the gene matches. From germline, CDR1 is MNHEY and CDR2 SMNVEV (reference sequence). The CDR3 contains 14 residues. CDR3: CASSWTGEVAEQFF. For the CDR3, the DNA is TGTGCCAGCAGTTGGACAGGGGAGGTCGCGGAGCAGTTCTTC.

Note on this clonotype: One base away lies a much larger clone, so this may be a sequencing read error. This chain links TRBV27 with TRBJ2-7; 7 nucleotides agree with TRBD2. The CDR3 loop spans 13 amino acids. CDR1 is MNHEY, CDR2 SMNVEV, per germline (reference sequence). The CDR3 loop reads CASTRGDPYERYF. CDR3 nucleotide sequence: TGTGCCAGCACTCGGGGGGACCCCTACGAGCGGTACTTC.

To note about this clonotype: Since a much larger clone is just one base distant, this may be a read error. The genes are TRBV21-1 and TRBJ1-3; the D segment call TRBD1 is taken from the table without a DNA check. TRBV21-1 is assigned pseudogene status. The CDR3 has 20 amino acids. This chain's CDR3 is CASSEAALNTGGALGNTIYF. The CDR3 DNA sequence: TGTGCCAGCAGCGAAGCGGCCTTGAATACAGGGGGCGCCCTTGGAAACACCATATATTTT.

Remarks on this clonotype: This may arise from a read error, as a much more abundant clone is one base away. The chain employs TRBV2 and TRBJ2-3, with 11 bases aligning to TRBD2. In germline, CDR1 is SNHLY, CDR2 FYNNEI. The CDR3 extends over 15 amino acids. Trimming removed 11 bases from V and 6 bases from J; junction bases left unmatched: 13. CDR3 in DNA: TGTGCCGGTACCATTAGCGGGGGGGCTGTTGATACGCAGTATTTT. Protein: CAGTISGGAVDTQYF.

This clonotype appeared many times. The chain's CDR3 is CASSLGGLTEAFF. CDR3 in DNA: TGTGCCAGCAGTTTAGGGGGGTTGACTGAAGCTTTCTTT. This chain connects TRBV28 to TRBJ1-1, with D maybe TRBD1 (5 bases). The CDR3 loop spans 13 amino acids. The V end lost 2 bases, the J end lost 5 bases, and 9 bases lay between the germline ends. The germline gives CDR1 MDHEN, CDR2 SYDVKM.

In its sample, this clonotype was seen many times. The V gene is TRBV12-3 or TRBV12-4, the J gene TRBJ1-6; D unresolved. V dropped 1 base and J dropped 7 bases, with 8 bases sitting between them. There are 14 residues in the CDR3. The CDR3 loop is CASSLVGENSPLHF. In nucleotides, the CDR3 is TGTGCCAGCAGTTTAGTGGGAGAAAATTCACCCCTCCACTTT.